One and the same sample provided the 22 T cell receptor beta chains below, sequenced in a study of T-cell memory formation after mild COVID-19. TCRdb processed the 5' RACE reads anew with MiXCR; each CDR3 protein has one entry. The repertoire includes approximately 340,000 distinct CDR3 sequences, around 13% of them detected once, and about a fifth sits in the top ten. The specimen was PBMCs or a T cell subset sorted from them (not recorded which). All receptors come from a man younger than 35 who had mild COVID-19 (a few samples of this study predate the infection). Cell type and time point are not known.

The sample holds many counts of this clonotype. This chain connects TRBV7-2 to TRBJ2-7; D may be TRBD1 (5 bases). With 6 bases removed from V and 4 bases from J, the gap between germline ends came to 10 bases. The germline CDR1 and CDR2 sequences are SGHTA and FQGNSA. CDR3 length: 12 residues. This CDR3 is CASSTQGYEQYF. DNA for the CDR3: TGTGCCAGCAGTACCCAGGGTTACGAGCAGTACTTC. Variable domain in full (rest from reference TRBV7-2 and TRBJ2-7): GAGVSQSPSNKVTEKGKDVELRCDPISGHTALYWYRQSLGQGLEFLIYFQGNSAPDKSGLPSDRFSAERTGGSVSTLTIQRTQQEDSAVYLCASSTQGYEQYFGPGTRLTVT.

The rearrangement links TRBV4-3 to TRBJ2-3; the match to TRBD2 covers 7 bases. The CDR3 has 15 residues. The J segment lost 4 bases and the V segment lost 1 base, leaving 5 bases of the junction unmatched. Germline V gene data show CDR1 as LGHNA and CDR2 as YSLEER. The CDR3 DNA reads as TGCGCCAGCAGCCAAGGCGGGGGACGCCCAGATACGCAGTATTTT. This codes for CASSQGGGRPDTQYF.

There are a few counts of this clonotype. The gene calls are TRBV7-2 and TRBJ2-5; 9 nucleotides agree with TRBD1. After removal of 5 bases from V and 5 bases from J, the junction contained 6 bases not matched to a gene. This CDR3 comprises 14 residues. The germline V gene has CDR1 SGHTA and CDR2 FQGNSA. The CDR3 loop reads CASSPDRGYETQYF. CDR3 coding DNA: TGTGCCAGCAGCCCCGACAGGGGGTATGAGACCCAGTACTTC.

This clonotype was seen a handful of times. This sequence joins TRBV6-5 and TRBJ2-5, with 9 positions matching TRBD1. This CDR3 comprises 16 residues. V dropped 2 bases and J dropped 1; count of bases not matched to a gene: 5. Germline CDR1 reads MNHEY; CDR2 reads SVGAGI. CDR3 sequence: CASSYGQGQFQETQYF. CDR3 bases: TGTGCCAGCAGTTACGGACAGGGGCAATTCCAAGAGACCCAGTACTTC.

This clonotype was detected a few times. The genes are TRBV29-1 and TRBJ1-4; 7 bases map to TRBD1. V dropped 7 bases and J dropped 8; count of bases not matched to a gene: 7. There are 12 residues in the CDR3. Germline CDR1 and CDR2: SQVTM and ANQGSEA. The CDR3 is CSGQGGSEKLFF. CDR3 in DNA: TGCAGCGGACAGGGTGGTTCGGAAAAACTGTTTTTT.

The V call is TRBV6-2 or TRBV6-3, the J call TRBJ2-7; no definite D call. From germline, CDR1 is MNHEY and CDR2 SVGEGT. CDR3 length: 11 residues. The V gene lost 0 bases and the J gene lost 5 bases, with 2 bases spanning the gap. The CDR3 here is CASSYSDEQYF. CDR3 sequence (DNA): TGTGCCAGCAGTTACTCGGACGAGCAGTACTTC.

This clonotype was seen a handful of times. CDR3 protein: CASSSAGELFF. DNA of the CDR3: TGTGCCAGCAGTTCCGCCGGGGAGCTGTTTTTT. The rearrangement links TRBV6-2 or TRBV6-3 to TRBJ2-2; D gene unclear. Germline CDR1 and CDR2: MNHEY and SVGEGT. V lost 4 bases and J lost 6, with 3 bases in between. This CDR3 is built from 11 residues.

In DNA, the CDR3 is TGTGCCAGCAGCTTGCGGAGGGGGCTCTTCGGCGAGACCCAGTACTTC. This codes for CASSLRRGLFGETQYF. The V gene is TRBV5-6, the J gene TRBJ2-5, with a weak D call TRBD1 (7 bases). Trimming shortened V by 1 base and J by 5 bases, and 18 bases separated the two germline ends. The CDR3 is made up of 16 amino acids. Germline CDR1 is SGHDT and CDR2 is YYEEEE.

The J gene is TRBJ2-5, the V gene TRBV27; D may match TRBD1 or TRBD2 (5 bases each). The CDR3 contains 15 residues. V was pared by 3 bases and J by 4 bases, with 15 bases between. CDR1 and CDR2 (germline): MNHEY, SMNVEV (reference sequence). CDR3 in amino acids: CASSFGTLLPETQYF. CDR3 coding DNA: TGTGCCAGCAGTTTCGGGACCCTACTTCCAGAGACCCAGTACTTC.

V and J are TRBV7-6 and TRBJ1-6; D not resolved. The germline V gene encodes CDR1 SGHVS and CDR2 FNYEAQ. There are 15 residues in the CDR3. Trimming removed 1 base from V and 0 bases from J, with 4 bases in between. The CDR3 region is CASSLETSYNSPLHF. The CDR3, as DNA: TGTGCCAGCAGCTTAGAGACCTCCTATAATTCACCCCTCCACTTT.

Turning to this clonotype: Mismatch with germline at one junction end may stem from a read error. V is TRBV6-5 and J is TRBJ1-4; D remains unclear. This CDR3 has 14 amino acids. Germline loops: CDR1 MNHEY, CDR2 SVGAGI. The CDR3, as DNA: TGTGCCAGCAGCCCCCGGGCCCCGGATGAAAAACTGATTTTT. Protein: CASSPRAPDEKLIF.

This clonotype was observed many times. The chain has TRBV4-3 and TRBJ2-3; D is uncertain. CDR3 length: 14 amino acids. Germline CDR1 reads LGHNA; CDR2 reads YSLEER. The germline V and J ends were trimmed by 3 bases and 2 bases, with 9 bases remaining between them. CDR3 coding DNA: TGCGCCAGCAGCCAGGACGGACCCACAGATACGCAGTATTTT. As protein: CASSQDGPTDTQYF.

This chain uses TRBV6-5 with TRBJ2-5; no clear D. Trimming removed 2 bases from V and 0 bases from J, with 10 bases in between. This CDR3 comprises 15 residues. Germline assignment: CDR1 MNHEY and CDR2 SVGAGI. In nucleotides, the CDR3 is TGTGCCAGCAGTTACGCCGACCTAAACCAAGAGACCCAGTACTTC. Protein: CASSYADLNQETQYF.

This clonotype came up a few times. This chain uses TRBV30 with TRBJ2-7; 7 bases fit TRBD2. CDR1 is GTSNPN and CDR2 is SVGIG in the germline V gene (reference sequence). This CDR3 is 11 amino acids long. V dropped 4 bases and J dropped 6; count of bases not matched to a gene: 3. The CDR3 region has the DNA TGTGCCTGGACGGGGGGTCCCGAGCAGTACTTC. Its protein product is CAWTGGPEQYF.

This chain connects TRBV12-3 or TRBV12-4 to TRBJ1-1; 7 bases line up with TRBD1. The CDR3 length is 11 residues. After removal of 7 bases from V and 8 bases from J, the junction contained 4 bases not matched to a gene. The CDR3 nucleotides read TGTGCCAGCAAACACAGGGGAGAAGCTTTCTTT. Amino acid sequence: CASKHRGEAFF.

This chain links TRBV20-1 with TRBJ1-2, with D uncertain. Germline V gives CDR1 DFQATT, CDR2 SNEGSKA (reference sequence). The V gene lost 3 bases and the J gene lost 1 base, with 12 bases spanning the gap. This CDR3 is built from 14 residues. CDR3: CSASLPTNNYGYTF. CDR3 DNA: TGCAGTGCTAGCCTCCCCACCAATAACTATGGCTACACCTTC.

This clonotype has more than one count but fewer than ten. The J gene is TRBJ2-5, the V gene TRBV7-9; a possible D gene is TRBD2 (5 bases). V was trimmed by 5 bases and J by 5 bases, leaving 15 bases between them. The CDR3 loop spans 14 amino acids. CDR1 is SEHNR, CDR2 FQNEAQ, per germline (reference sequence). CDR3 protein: CASSPESSVETQYF. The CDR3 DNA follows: TGTGCCAGCAGCCCAGAGAGTAGCGTGGAGACCCAGTACTTC.

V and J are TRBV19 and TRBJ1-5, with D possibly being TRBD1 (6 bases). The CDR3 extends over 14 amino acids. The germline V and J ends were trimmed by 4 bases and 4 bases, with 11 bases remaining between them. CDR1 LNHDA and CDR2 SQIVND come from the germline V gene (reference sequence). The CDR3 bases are TGTGCCAGTAGTAGAGACAGGCTAAATCAGCCCCAGCATTTT. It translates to CASSRDRLNQPQHF.

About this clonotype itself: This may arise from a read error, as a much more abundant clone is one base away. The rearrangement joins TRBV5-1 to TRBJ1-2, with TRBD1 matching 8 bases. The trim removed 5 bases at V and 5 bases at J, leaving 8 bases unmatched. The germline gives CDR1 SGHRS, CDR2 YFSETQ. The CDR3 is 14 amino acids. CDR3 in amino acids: CASRTDRARYGYTF. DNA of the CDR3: TGCGCCAGCAGAACGGACAGGGCGAGGTATGGCTACACCTTC.

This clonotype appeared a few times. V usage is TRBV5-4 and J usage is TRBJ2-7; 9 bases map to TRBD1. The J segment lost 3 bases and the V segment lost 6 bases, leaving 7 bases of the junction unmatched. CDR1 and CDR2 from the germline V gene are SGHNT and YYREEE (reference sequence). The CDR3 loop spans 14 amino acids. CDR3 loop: CASTFRDRDYEQYF. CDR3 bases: TGTGCCAGCACCTTCCGGGACAGGGACTACGAGCAGTACTTC.

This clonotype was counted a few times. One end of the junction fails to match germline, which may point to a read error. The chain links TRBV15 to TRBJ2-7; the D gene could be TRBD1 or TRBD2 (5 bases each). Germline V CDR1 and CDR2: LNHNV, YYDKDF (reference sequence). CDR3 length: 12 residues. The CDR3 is CATSRDSGTIHF. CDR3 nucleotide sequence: TGTGCCACCAGCAGAGATTCGGGGACGATACACTTC. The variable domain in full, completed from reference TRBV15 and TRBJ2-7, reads DAMVIQNPRYQVTQFGKPVTLSCSQTLNHNVMYWYQQKSSQAPKLLFHYYDKDFNNEADTPDNFQSRRPNTSFCFLDIRSPGLGDTAMYLCATSRDSGTIHFGPGTRLTVT.

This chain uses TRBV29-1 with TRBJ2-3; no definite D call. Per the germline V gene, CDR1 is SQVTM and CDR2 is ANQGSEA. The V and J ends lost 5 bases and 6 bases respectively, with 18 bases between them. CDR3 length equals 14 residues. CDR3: CSVPYWEFSDTQYF. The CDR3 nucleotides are TGCAGCGTTCCCTACTGGGAATTTTCTGATACGCAGTATTTT.